Listed here is a single T cell receptor (beta chain). This sample was included in a study of blood T cell repertoires in COVID-19. Profiled with immunoSEQ multiplex PCR; TCRdb holds only in-frame clones, not every one. The table has roughly 190,000 clones, about 85% seen once. Specimen: peripheral blood. The receptor's source is a woman of 80 years or more in a cohort sampled during active or convalescent COVID-19.

CDR3 sequence reads: CATSDYGPGSGYGYTF. The CDR3 DNA reads as TGTGCCACCAGTGATTATGGCCCGGGGAGCGGGTACGGCTACACCTTC. The chain links TRBV24-1 to TRBJ1-2; D is undetermined. CDR1 and CDR2 from the germline V gene are KGHDR and SFDVKD. This CDR3 has 16 residues. The V gene lost 2 bases and the J gene lost 8 bases, with 20 bases spanning the gap.